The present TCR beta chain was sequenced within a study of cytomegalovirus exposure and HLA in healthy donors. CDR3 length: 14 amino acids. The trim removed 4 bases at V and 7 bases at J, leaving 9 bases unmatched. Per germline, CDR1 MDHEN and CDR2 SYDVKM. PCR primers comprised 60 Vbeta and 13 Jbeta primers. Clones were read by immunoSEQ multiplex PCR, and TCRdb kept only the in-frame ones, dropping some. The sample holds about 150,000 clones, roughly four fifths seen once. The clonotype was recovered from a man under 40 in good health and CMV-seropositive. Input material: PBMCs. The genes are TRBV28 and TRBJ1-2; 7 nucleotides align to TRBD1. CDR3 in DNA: TGTGCCAGCAGTTCAAACAGGGGACTCCTTGGCTACACCTTC. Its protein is CASSSNRGLLGYTF.